Presented here are 19 T cell receptor beta chains from one specimen sequenced in a study of CD8 T cells in ankylosing spondylitis. A single record per CDR3 protein comes from TCRdb applying MiXCR to the 5' RACE reads. The sample carries about 64,000 distinct CDR3 sequences, around 6.5% recorded once. The specimen sequenced was synovial fluid, either unsorted or a sorted T cell fraction (not recorded which). These receptors were collected from a male donor with ankylosing spondylitis.

This clonotype was picked up a small number of times. V usage is TRBV13 and J usage is TRBJ2-5; no reliable D call. This CDR3 region has 13 residues. Germline CDR1 reads PRHDT; CDR2 reads FYEKMQ (reference sequence). Deletions cut 2 bases from V and 7 bases from J, with 11 bases between. The CDR3 nucleotides read TGTGCCAGCAGCTTACAAAGGGCAGGGACCCAGTACTTC. Amino acids: CASSLQRAGTQYF.

This clonotype was found many times. The chain couples TRBV6-2 or TRBV6-3 to TRBJ2-7; D is possibly TRBD2 (5 bases). V lost 7 bases and J 2 bases, leaving 12 bases between the germline ends. Germline V CDR1 and CDR2: MNHEY, SVGEGT. This CDR3 is built from 13 residues. CDR3 residues: CASTPSGTYEQYF. In DNA, the CDR3 is TGTGCCAGCACCCCGTCGGGGACCTACGAGCAGTACTTC.

This clonotype has ten or more counts. The chain is built from TRBV5-1 and TRBJ2-2; tentative D call: TRBD2 (5 bases). The CDR3 totals 14 residues. Trimming left V 3 bases short and J 3 bases short, with 9 bases between. The V gene's germline CDR1 is SGHRS and CDR2 YFSETQ. The CDR3 region has the DNA TGCGCCAGCAGCTGGACTGGCCACACCGGGGAGCTGTTTTTT. Protein: CASSWTGHTGELFF.

This clonotype was picked up a small number of times. V and J are TRBV12-5 and TRBJ2-1, with D tentatively TRBD1 (6 bases). Germline V lookup: CDR1 LGHNT, CDR2 FRNRAP. The V and J ends lost 6 bases and 2 bases respectively, with 17 bases between them. The length of the CDR3 is 16 residues. CDR3 loop: CASGSSRTEPYNEQFF. The CDR3 DNA is TGTGCTAGTGGGTCCTCCCGGACAGAGCCCTACAATGAGCAGTTCTTC.

This clonotype was seen only a few times. The rearrangement uses TRBV9 and TRBJ2-1, with 7 nucleotides matching TRBD2. Germline V CDR1 and CDR2: SGDLS, YYNGEE. The junction had 5 bases not matched to a gene; V was cut back by 3 bases and J by 2 bases. The CDR3 has 15 residues. The CDR3 nucleotides are TGTGCCAGCAGCGCGGCCGGGACTACCTACAATGAGCAGTTCTTC. It is translated as CASSAAGTTYNEQFF.

Worth noting for this clonotype: Possible read error: a much larger clone is one base away. The rearrangement links TRBV3-1 to TRBJ2-5, with 13 bases aligning to TRBD2. The CDR3 covers 19 residues. Looked up from germline, CDR1 is LGHDT and CDR2 is YNNKEL (reference sequence). The CDR3 DNA follows: TGTGCCTGCAGCCAGGGATGGACTAGCGGGAGTAGAGGGCAAGAGACCCAGTACTTC. It specifies CACSQGWTSGSRGQETQYF.

This clonotype has ten or more counts. This chain connects TRBV7-2 to TRBJ1-4; no clear D gene. Per germline, CDR1 SGHTA and CDR2 FQGNSA. The germline V and J ends were trimmed by 5 bases and 8 bases, with 15 bases remaining between them. The CDR3 spans 14 residues. The CDR3 nucleotides read TGTGCCAGCAGCCTAAACCCCTCTTCCGAAAAACTGTTTTTT. Its translation: CASSLNPSSEKLFF.

This clonotype was counted many times. The rearrangement links TRBV6-2 or TRBV6-3 to TRBJ1-1; unclear D gene. V was trimmed by 3 bases and J by 2 bases, leaving 7 bases between them. There are 13 residues in the CDR3. In germline, CDR1 is MNHEY, CDR2 SVGEGT. CDR3: CASSYQKNTEAFF. CDR3 sequence (DNA): TGTGCCAGCAGTTATCAGAAAAACACTGAAGCTTTCTTT.

This clonotype showed up just a few times. This chain uses TRBV12-5 with TRBJ2-1; perhaps D is TRBD1 or TRBD2 (5 bases each). CDR1 and CDR2 from the germline V gene are LGHNT and FRNRAP. The CDR3 runs to 11 residues. V lost 3 bases and J lost 15, with 12 bases in between. CDR3 nucleotides: TGTGCTAGTGGTTTAGGGGAGTTGCTGTTCTTC. This sequence encodes CASGLGELLFF.

The gene calls are TRBV5-1 and TRBJ2-5, with D possibly matching TRBD1 (6 bases). Trimming shortened V by 2 bases and J by 3 bases, and 14 bases separated the two germline ends. The CDR3 extends over 15 amino acids. In germline, CDR1 is SGHRS, CDR2 YFSETQ. The CDR3 DNA reads as TGCGCCAGCAGCTTCAGGGGATCTATAGAAGAGACCCAGTACTTC. Encoded protein: CASSFRGSIEETQYF.

This clonotype was seen repeatedly, ten times or more. The chain has TRBV20-1 and TRBJ2-5; 10 positions agree with TRBD2. Germline V gene data show CDR1 as DFQATT and CDR2 as SNEGSKA (reference sequence). J was trimmed by 3 bases and V by 5 bases; bases with no gene match: 15. CDR3 size: 17 residues. In DNA, the CDR3 is TGCAGTGCTCCTACACCCCTAGCGGGAGCTTGGGAAGAGACCCAGTACTTC. It codes for CSAPTPLAGAWEETQYF.

This clonotype was counted ten times or more. V is TRBV21-1 and J is TRBJ1-1; the table's D call, TRBD1, has no DNA check behind it. TRBV21-1 is annotated as a pseudogene. The CDR3 totals 17 residues. The DNA of the CDR3 is TGTGCCAGCAGCAAAGCGCTTTGGGGGGAGATGAACACTGAAGCTTTCTTT. Protein: CASSKALWGEMNTEAFF.

This clonotype turned up a few times. The rearrangement uses TRBV27 and TRBJ1-5; D unclear. V lost 5 bases and J 3 bases, leaving 11 bases between the germline ends. CDR3 length: 14 residues. Germline CDR1 reads MNHEY; CDR2 reads SMNVEV (reference sequence). As DNA, the CDR3 is TGTGCCAGCAGTCCCCGACAACTCAATCAGCCCCAGCATTTT. Protein sequence: CASSPRQLNQPQHF.

This clonotype was recorded at least ten times. The rearrangement links TRBV19 to TRBJ2-1; maybe TRBD1 (6 bases). The germline V gene has CDR1 LNHDA and CDR2 SQIVND (reference sequence). Trimming shortened V by 3 bases and J by 4 bases, and 13 bases separated the two germline ends. The CDR3 covers 15 residues. The CDR3 coding sequence is TGTGCCAGTAGTATTGACAGGTCCCCGTACAATGAGCAGTTCTTC. Amino acids: CASSIDRSPYNEQFF.

This chain joins TRBV7-8 and TRBJ2-1; possible D gene TRBD2, 6 bases. This CDR3 is built from 14 residues. Per germline, CDR1 SGHVS and CDR2 FQNEAQ. Trimming took off 4 bases at V and 4 bases at J, with 11 bases between the two ends. The CDR3, as DNA: TGTGCCAGCAGCTCCCGACTAGGATACAATGAGCAGTTCTTC. Translation: CASSSRLGYNEQFF.

This clonotype has a count of ten or more. The rearrangement uses TRBV5-1 and TRBJ2-7, with TRBD1 matching over 9 bases. The length of the CDR3 is 16 residues. The germline gives CDR1 SGHRS, CDR2 YFSETQ. V lost 0 bases to trimming and J lost 6 bases; unmatched junction nucleotides: 10. The CDR3 protein is CASSLGPRTGESEQYF. In nucleotides, the CDR3 is TGCGCCAGCAGCTTGGGGCCGCGGACAGGGGAATCCGAGCAGTACTTC.

This clonotype has just a few counts. This chain links TRBV2 with TRBJ2-7; 7 nucleotides line up with TRBD1. Losses at the gene ends were 6 bases for V and 4 bases for J; bases not matched to a gene: 6. The CDR3 is 13 residues long. Germline CDR1 is SNHLY and CDR2 is FYNNEI. The CDR3: CASSLGQSYEQYF. The CDR3, as DNA: TGTGCCAGCAGCCTGGGACAGTCGTACGAGCAGTACTTC. The full variable domain, rest sourced from reference TRBV2 and TRBJ2-7, is EPEVTQTPSHQVTQMGQEVILRCVPISNHLYFYWYRQILGQKVEFLVSFYNNEISEKSEIFDDQFSVERPDGSNFTLKIRSTKLEDSAMYFCASSLGQSYEQYFGPGTRLTVT.

The chain carries TRBV6-1 and TRBJ1-6; 12 nucleotides align to TRBD1. The germline gives CDR1 MNHNS, CDR2 SASEGT. The trim removed 8 bases at V and 4 bases at J, leaving 15 bases unmatched. This CDR3 region has 19 residues. DNA of the CDR3: TGTGCCAGCGCCCGCGGGACAGGGGGCTTCTCCATATATAATTCACCCCTCCACTTT. The encoded protein is CASARGTGGFSIYNSPLHF.

This clonotype has only one observation. The chain is built from TRBV2 and TRBJ2-7; D uncertain. There are 14 residues in the CDR3. CDR1 and CDR2 (germline): SNHLY, FYNNEI. The ends were cut back, 2 bases at V and 3 bases at J, with 11 bases in the middle. CDR3 coding DNA: TGTGCCAGCAGTGAAAGACGTCCCTACTACGAGCAGTACTTC. Protein: CASSERRPYYEQYF.